This is a list of T cell receptor beta chains from one sample in a study of blood T cell repertoires in COVID-19. Here immunoSEQ multiplex PCR was the method, and the copy in TCRdb shows in-frame clones only, minus some. The profile shows roughly 120,000 clones, around nine tenths of them singletons. The source material was peripheral blood. These receptors were taken from a man aged 55-75 years with COVID-19, enrolled during active disease. The CDR3 runs from the conserved cysteine through the conserved F or W. Fields, in order: D gene, J gene, clone size, V gene, CDR3 DNA, CDR3 protein. A D gene is named only where the DNA matches it firmly. Expanded clones get a size class; other rows say once, few or many, or leave the size out.

D gene: NA; J gene: TRBJ2-7; clone size: NA; V gene: TRBV27; CDR3 DNA: TGTGCCAGCAGTTTCACGGGTTTCGCCTACGAGCAGTACTTC; CDR3 protein: CASSFTGFAYEQYF
D gene: NA; J gene: TRBJ2-2; clone size: NA; V gene: TRBV19; CDR3 DNA: TGTGCCAGTGGATACAGGGGGGAGGGCACCGGGGAGCTGTTTTTT; CDR3 protein: CASGYRGEGTGELFF
D gene: TRBD2; J gene: TRBJ2-1; clone size: few; V gene: TRBV6-2/TRBV6-3; CDR3 DNA: TGTGCCAGCAGTTACTCTCCTACTAGCGGGATTTACAATGAGCAGTTCTTC; CDR3 protein: CASSYSPTSGIYNEQFF
D gene: TRBD2; J gene: TRBJ2-3; clone size: NA; V gene: TRBV19; CDR3 DNA: TGTGCCAGTAGTATTCTCGCTAGCGGGAGTACAGATACGCAGTATTTT; CDR3 protein: CASSILASGSTDTQYF
D gene: NA; J gene: TRBJ2-4; clone size: NA; V gene: TRBV6-1; CDR3 DNA: TGTGCCAGCAGTGTTCTAGAAGGGGAAGGGACCAAAAACATTCAGTACTTC; CDR3 protein: CASSVLEGEGTKNIQYF
D gene: TRBD1; J gene: TRBJ1-1; clone size: NA; V gene: TRBV5-1; CDR3 DNA: TGCGCCAGCAGGTCCGGGACAGGGGCTTTGAACACTGAAGCTTTCTTT; CDR3 protein: CASRSGTGALNTEAFF
D gene: NA; J gene: TRBJ2-7; clone size: NA; V gene: TRBV5-5; CDR3 DNA: TGTGCCAGCAGCTTGGACAGGGTCTACGAGCAGTACTTC; CDR3 protein: CASSLDRVYEQYF
D gene: TRBD2; J gene: TRBJ2-7; clone size: NA; V gene: TRBV11-3; CDR3 DNA: TGTGCCAGCAGCTTAGCCCAGCGGGAGAACGAGCAGTACTTC; CDR3 protein: CASSLAQRENEQYF
D gene: NA; J gene: TRBJ2-1; clone size: NA; V gene: TRBV24-1; CDR3 DNA: TGTGCCACCAGTGACAGCGCTGGGCGGGGAGGGGGCAATGAGCAGTTCTTC; CDR3 protein: CATSDSAGRGGGNEQFF
D gene: NA; J gene: TRBJ2-1; clone size: NA; V gene: TRBV7-9; CDR3 DNA: TGTGCCAGCAGCGATTTTTCCGGAGGTTACAATGAGCAGTTCTTC; CDR3 protein: CASSDFSGGYNEQFF
D gene: NA; J gene: TRBJ2-3; clone size: NA; V gene: TRBV5-1; CDR3 DNA: TGCGCCAGCAGCTTGGGTAGCGCTACTAGCACAGATACGCAGTATTTT; CDR3 protein: CASSLGSATSTDTQYF
D gene: NA; J gene: TRBJ1-5; clone size: NA; V gene: TRBV15; CDR3 DNA: TGTGCCACCAGCAGAGATTTGGGCTCAAATAGCAATCAGCCCCAGCATTTT; CDR3 protein: CATSRDLGSNSNQPQHF
D gene: NA; J gene: TRBJ2-5; clone size: NA; V gene: TRBV19; CDR3 DNA: TGTGCCAGTAGTACTAGAGGGAAGCATAACCAAGAGACCCAGTACTTC; CDR3 protein: CASSTRGKHNQETQYF
D gene: TRBD1; J gene: TRBJ1-5; clone size: NA; V gene: TRBV15; CDR3 DNA: TGTGCCACCAGCAGGGGCTGGACAGGGGGTCAGCCCCAGCATTTT; CDR3 protein: CATSRGWTGGQPQHF
D gene: TRBD1; J gene: TRBJ2-3; clone size: NA; V gene: TRBV6-2/TRBV6-3; CDR3 DNA: TGTGCCAGCAGTTTATGGACAGGACGAAGCACAGATACGCAGTATTTT; CDR3 protein: CASSLWTGRSTDTQYF
D gene: NA; J gene: TRBJ1-1; clone size: NA; V gene: TRBV6-6; CDR3 DNA: TGTGCCAGCAGTTACGGGGAGATGATGGCTTTCTTT; CDR3 protein: CASSYGEMMAFF
D gene: TRBD2; J gene: TRBJ2-5; clone size: NA; V gene: TRBV30; CDR3 DNA: TGTGCCTGGAGTCCTCGGACTAGCCATCCCACGACCCAGTACTTC; CDR3 protein: CAWSPRTSHPTTQYF
D gene: NA; J gene: TRBJ1-4; clone size: NA; V gene: TRBV9; CDR3 DNA: TGTGCCAGCAGCGTAGGGGTGGGCTCCCAGGAAAAACTGTTTTTT; CDR3 protein: CASSVGVGSQEKLFF
D gene: TRBD1; J gene: TRBJ2-7; clone size: NA; V gene: TRBV6-5; CDR3 DNA: TGTGCCAGCAGTTTTTACAGGGGGCGATTCTACGAGCAGTACTTC; CDR3 protein: CASSFYRGRFYEQYF
D gene: NA; J gene: TRBJ1-1; clone size: NA; V gene: TRBV27; CDR3 DNA: TGTGCCAGCAGGAAGACAGGTGGGACTGAAGCTTTCTTT; CDR3 protein: CASRKTGGTEAFF
D gene: NA; J gene: TRBJ1-1; clone size: NA; V gene: TRBV5-4; CDR3 DNA: TGTGCCAGCAGTTTGCCTACGGGAGGAGGGATTGGTAAGAACACTGAAGCTTTCTTT; CDR3 protein: CASSLPTGGGIGKNTEAFF
D gene: NA; J gene: TRBJ2-5; clone size: NA; V gene: TRBV21-1; CDR3 DNA: TGTGCCAGCTGCCCTCAGGATGCTGCAGAGACCCAGTACTTC; CDR3 protein: CASCPQDAAETQYF
D gene: NA; J gene: TRBJ1-5; clone size: NA; V gene: TRBV7-9; CDR3 DNA: TGTGCCAGCAGCTTAGTGGCGGGGCAGCCCCAGCATTTT; CDR3 protein: CASSLVAGQPQHF
D gene: NA; J gene: TRBJ1-3; clone size: NA; V gene: TRBV30; CDR3 DNA: TGTGCCTGGAGTGTACTCTCACGAGGAAACACCATATATTTT; CDR3 protein: CAWSVLSRGNTIYF
D gene: NA; J gene: TRBJ2-1; clone size: NA; V gene: TRBV15; CDR3 DNA: TGTGCCACCAGTACGCTGGGGCGGAATGAGCAGTTCTTC; CDR3 protein: CATSTLGRNEQFF
D gene: NA; J gene: TRBJ2-3; clone size: NA; V gene: TRBV25-1; CDR3 DNA: TGTGCCAGCAGTGAGACAGGCCCGTCGGCAGATACGCAGTATTTT; CDR3 protein: CASSETGPSADTQYF
D gene: TRBD1; J gene: TRBJ1-4; clone size: NA; V gene: TRBV19; CDR3 DNA: TGTGCCAGTACAGGGGGCCCCGGGGGCCCAACTAATGAAAAACTGTTTTTT; CDR3 protein: CASTGGPGGPTNEKLFF
D gene: NA; J gene: TRBJ2-7; clone size: NA; V gene: TRBV10-2; CDR3 DNA: TGCGCCAGCAGTGAAGAGTCTTTTATAACCTACGAGCAGTACTTC; CDR3 protein: CASSEESFITYEQYF
D gene: TRBD1; J gene: TRBJ1-2; clone size: NA; V gene: TRBV30; CDR3 DNA: TGTGCCTTGGTGGGACAGTCAAGGTATTATGGCTACACCTTC; CDR3 protein: CALVGQSRYYGYTF
D gene: NA; J gene: TRBJ2-7; clone size: NA; V gene: TRBV5-5; CDR3 DNA: TGTGCCAGCAGCACCCCGACTAGCTCCTACGAGCAGTACTTC; CDR3 protein: CASSTPTSSYEQYF
D gene: NA; J gene: TRBJ2-3; clone size: NA; V gene: TRBV19; CDR3 DNA: TGTGCCAGTAGTACTATGAAAATACTAGTTAGGGATACGCAGTATTTT; CDR3 protein: CASSTMKILVRDTQYF
D gene: TRBD1; J gene: TRBJ2-2; clone size: NA; V gene: TRBV24-1; CDR3 DNA: TGTGCCACCAGTGATTTAGGCGGACAGGCTACCGGGGAGCTGTTTTTT; CDR3 protein: CATSDLGGQATGELFF
D gene: NA; J gene: TRBJ1-1; clone size: once; V gene: TRBV12-3/TRBV12-4; CDR3 DNA: TGTGCCAGCAGTGCCCCGGTCGGGGGGGAAGCTTTCTTT; CDR3 protein: CASSAPVGGEAFF
D gene: NA; J gene: TRBJ2-1; clone size: NA; V gene: TRBV5-1; CDR3 DNA: TGCGCCAGCAGCTTGGTTTCAGGCAATTACAATGAGCAGTTCTTC; CDR3 protein: CASSLVSGNYNEQFF
D gene: NA; J gene: TRBJ1-2; clone size: NA; V gene: TRBV29-1; CDR3 DNA: TGCAGCGTTGACGATTTAAACTCTAACTATGGCTACACCTTC; CDR3 protein: CSVDDLNSNYGYTF
D gene: NA; J gene: TRBJ1-1; clone size: once; V gene: TRBV10-1; CDR3 DNA: TGCGCCAGCAAATTGGGGGCAATGGACACTGAAGCTTTCTTT; CDR3 protein: CASKLGAMDTEAFF
D gene: TRBD1; J gene: TRBJ2-5; clone size: NA; V gene: TRBV5-1; CDR3 DNA: TGCGCCAGCAGCTCCCGAGGGGGCGACCAGACCCAGTACTTC; CDR3 protein: CASSSRGGDQTQYF
D gene: TRBD1; J gene: TRBJ2-2; clone size: NA; V gene: TRBV27; CDR3 DNA: TGTGCCAGCAGTTACGACAGGGGAGGTACCGGGGAGCTGTTTTTT; CDR3 protein: CASSYDRGGTGELFF
D gene: NA; J gene: TRBJ1-2; clone size: NA; V gene: TRBV9; CDR3 DNA: TGTGCCAGCAGCAGTAATTGGAAGGGGGATGGCTACACCTTC; CDR3 protein: CASSSNWKGDGYTF
D gene: NA; J gene: TRBJ2-6; clone size: NA; V gene: TRBV30; CDR3 DNA: TGTGCCTGGGGATTTTCGGACGGGGCTGGGGCCAACGTCCTGACTTTC; CDR3 protein: CAWGFSDGAGANVLTF
D gene: TRBD1; J gene: TRBJ1-5; clone size: NA; V gene: TRBV18; CDR3 DNA: TGTGCCAGCTCACCATCCGGGACAGCTAATCAGCCCCAGCATTTT; CDR3 protein: CASSPSGTANQPQHF
D gene: TRBD2; J gene: TRBJ2-7; clone size: NA; V gene: TRBV7-9; CDR3 DNA: TGTGCCAGCAGCGCCCTAAGCGGGAGAGGAACTTACGAGCAGTACTTC; CDR3 protein: CASSALSGRGTYEQYF
D gene: TRBD1; J gene: TRBJ2-7; clone size: NA; V gene: TRBV27; CDR3 DNA: TGTGCCAGCAGCAGGGGGCCGGGATCCTACGAGCAGTACTTC; CDR3 protein: CASSRGPGSYEQYF
D gene: TRBD1; J gene: TRBJ2-7; clone size: NA; V gene: TRBV11-2; CDR3 DNA: TGTGCCAGCAGCTTAGATCGAGTGACAGGGGGCTACGAGCAGTACTTC; CDR3 protein: CASSLDRVTGGYEQYF